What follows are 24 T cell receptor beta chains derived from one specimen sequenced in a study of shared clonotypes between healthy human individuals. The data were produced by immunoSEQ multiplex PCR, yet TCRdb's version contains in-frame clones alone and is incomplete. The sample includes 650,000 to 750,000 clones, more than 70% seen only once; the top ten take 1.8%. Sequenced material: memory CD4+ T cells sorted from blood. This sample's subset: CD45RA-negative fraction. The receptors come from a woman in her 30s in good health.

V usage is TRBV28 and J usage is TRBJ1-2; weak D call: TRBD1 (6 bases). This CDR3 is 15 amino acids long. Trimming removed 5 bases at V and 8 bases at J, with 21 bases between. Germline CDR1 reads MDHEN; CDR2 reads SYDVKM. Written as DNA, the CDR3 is TGTGCCAGCAGTACCCCCTCCTTACAGGGTTCCGGCTACACCTTC. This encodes CASSTPSLQGSGYTF.

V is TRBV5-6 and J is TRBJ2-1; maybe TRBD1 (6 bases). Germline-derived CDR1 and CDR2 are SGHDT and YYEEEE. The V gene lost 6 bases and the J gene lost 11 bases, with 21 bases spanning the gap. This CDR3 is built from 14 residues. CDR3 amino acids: CASKGVAGGHQQFF. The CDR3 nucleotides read TGTGCCAGCAAGGGGGTTGCGGGTGGTCATCAGCAGTTCTTC.

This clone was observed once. The DNA of the CDR3 is TGTGCCAGCAGGGAGAGGGGAGATAAAGCAACTAATGAAAAACTGTTTTTT. This gives the protein CASRERGDKATNEKLFF. The J gene is TRBJ1-4, the V gene TRBV7-9, with a possible D match to TRBD1 (5 bases). Germline V gene lookup returns CDR1 SEHNR and CDR2 FQNEAQ (reference sequence). The CDR3 totals 17 residues. The germline V and J ends were trimmed by 6 bases and 0 bases, with 17 bases remaining between them.

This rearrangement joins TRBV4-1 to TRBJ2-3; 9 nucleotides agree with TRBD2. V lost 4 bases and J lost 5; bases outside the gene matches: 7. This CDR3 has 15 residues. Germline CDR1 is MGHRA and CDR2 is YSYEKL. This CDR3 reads CASSRAGREGDTQYF. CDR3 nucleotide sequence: TGCGCCAGCAGCCGGGCTGGGCGGGAGGGAGATACGCAGTATTTT.

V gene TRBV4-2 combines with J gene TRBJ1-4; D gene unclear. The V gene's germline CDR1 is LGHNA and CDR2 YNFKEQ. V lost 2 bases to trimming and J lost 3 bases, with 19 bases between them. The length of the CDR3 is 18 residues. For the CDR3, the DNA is TGTGCCAGCAGCCAACCCGCGGCTGTTGAGGGAGCTAATGAAAAACTGTTTTTT. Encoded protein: CASSQPAAVEGANEKLFF.

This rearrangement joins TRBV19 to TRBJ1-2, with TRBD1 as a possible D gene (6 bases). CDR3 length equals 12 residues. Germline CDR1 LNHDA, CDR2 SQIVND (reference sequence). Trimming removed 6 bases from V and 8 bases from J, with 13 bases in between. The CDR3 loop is CASRKQGGGYTF. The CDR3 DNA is TGTGCCAGTAGAAAACAGGGTGGCGGCTACACCTTC.

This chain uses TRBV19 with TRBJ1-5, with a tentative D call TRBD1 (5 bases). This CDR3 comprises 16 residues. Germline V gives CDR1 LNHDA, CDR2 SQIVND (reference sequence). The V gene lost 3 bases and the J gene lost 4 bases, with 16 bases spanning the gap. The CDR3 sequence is CASSIPWRGRNQPQHF. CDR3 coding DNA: TGTGCCAGTAGTATCCCTTGGAGGGGTCGGAATCAGCCCCAGCATTTT.

In DNA, the CDR3 is TGTGCCAGTAGTTTCGGCGGTAACAATCAGCCCCAGCATTTT. It codes for CASSFGGNNQPQHF. This chain joins TRBV19 and TRBJ1-5; no reliable D call. Deletions cut 5 bases from V and 3 bases from J, with 11 bases between. This CDR3 is built from 14 residues. Germline V lookup: CDR1 LNHDA, CDR2 SQIVND (reference sequence).

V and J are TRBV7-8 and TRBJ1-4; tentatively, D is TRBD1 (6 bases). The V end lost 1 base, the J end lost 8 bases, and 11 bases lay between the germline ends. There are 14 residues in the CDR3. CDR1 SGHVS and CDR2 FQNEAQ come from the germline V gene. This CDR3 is CASSLDRAGEKLFF. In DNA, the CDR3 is TGTGCCAGCAGCTTAGACAGGGCAGGGGAAAAACTGTTTTTT.

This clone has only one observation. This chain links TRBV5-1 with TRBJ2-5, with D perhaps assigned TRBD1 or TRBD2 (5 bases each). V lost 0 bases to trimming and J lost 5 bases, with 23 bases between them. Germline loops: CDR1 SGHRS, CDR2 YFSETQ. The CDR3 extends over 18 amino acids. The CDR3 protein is CASSLGLSRAGKEETQYF. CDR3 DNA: TGCGCCAGCAGCTTGGGACTTTCGCGGGCAGGGAAGGAGGAGACCCAGTACTTC.

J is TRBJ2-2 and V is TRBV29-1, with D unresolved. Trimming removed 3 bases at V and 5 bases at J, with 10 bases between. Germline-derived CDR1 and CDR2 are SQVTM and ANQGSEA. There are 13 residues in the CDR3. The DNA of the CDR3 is TGCAGCGTTGACGTGACTGAGACCGGGGAGCTGTTTTTT. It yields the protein CSVDVTETGELFF.

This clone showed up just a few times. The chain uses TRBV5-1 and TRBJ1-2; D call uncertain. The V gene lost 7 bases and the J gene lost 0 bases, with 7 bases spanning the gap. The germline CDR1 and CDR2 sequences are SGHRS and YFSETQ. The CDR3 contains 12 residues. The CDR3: CASGYSNYGYTF. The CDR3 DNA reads TGCGCCAGCGGTTATTCTAACTATGGCTACACCTTC.

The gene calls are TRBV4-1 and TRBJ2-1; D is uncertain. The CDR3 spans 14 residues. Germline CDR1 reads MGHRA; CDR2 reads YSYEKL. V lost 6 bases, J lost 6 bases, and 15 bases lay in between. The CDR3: CASRDPDLRNEQFF. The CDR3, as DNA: TGCGCCAGCAGGGACCCCGACTTACGCAATGAGCAGTTCTTC.

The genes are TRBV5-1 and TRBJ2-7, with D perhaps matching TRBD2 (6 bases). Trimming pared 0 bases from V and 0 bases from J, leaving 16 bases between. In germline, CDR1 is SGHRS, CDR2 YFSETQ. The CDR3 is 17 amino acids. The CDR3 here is CASSLASVGLSSYEQYF. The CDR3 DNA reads TGCGCCAGCAGCTTGGCGTCCGTGGGACTGAGCTCCTACGAGCAGTACTTC. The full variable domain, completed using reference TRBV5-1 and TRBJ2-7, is KAGVTQTPRYLIKTRGQQVTLSCSPISGHRSVSWYQQTPGQGLQFLFEYFSETQRNKGNFPGRFSGRQFSNSRSEMNVSTLELGDSALYLCASSLASVGLSSYEQYFGPGTRLTVT.

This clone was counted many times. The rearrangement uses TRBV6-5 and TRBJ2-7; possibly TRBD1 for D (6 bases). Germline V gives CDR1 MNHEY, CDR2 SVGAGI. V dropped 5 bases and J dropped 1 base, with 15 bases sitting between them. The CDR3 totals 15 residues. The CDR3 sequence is CASSLQGDKSYEQYF. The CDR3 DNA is TGTGCCAGCAGTCTACAGGGAGATAAGTCCTACGAGCAGTACTTC.

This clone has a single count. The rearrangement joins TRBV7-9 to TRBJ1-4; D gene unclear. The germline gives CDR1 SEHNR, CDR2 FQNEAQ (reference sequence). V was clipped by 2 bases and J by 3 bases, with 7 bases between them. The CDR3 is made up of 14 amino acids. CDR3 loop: CASSLRNPNEKLFF. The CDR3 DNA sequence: TGTGCCAGCAGCTTACGGAATCCTAATGAAAAACTGTTTTTT.

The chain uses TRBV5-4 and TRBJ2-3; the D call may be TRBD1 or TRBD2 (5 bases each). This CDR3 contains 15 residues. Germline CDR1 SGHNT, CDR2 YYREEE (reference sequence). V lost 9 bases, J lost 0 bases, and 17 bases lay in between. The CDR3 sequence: CATTRGAASTDTQYF. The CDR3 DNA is TGTGCCACCACCAGAGGGGCAGCTAGCACAGATACGCAGTATTTT.

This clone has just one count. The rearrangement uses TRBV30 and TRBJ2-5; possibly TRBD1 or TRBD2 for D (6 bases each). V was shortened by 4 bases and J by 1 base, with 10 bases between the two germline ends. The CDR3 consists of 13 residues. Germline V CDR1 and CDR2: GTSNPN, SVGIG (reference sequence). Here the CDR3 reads CAWTGASQETQYF. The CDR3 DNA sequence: TGTGCCTGGACGGGGGCGAGCCAAGAGACCCAGTACTTC.

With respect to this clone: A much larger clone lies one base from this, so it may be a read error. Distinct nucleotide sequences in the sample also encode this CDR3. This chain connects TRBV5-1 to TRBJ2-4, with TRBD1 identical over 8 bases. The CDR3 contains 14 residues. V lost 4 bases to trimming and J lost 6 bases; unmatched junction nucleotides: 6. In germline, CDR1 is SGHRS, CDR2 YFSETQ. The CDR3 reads CASSPGTGGNIQYF. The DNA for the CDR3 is TGCGCCAGCAGCCCAGGGACAGGAGGAAACATTCAGTACTTC.

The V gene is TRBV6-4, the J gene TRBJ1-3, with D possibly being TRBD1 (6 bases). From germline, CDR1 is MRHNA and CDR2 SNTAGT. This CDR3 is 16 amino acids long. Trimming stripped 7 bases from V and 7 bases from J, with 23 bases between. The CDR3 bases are TGTGCCAGCATAGGGACACTCTCTTTTTCGGGGAACACCATATATTTT. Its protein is CASIGTLSFSGNTIYF.

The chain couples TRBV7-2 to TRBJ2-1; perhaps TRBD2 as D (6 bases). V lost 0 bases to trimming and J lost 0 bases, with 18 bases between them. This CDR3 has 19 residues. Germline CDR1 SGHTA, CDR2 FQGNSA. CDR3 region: CASSLALGAGISSYNEQFF. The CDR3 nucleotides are TGTGCCAGCAGCTTAGCGCTAGGGGCGGGAATAAGCTCCTACAATGAGCAGTTCTTC. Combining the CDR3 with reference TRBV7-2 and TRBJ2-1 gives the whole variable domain GAGVSQSPSNKVTEKGKDVELRCDPISGHTALYWYRQSLGQGLEFLIYFQGNSAPDKSGLPSDRFSAERTGGSVSTLTIQRTQQEDSAVYLCASSLALGAGISSYNEQFFGPGTRLTVL.

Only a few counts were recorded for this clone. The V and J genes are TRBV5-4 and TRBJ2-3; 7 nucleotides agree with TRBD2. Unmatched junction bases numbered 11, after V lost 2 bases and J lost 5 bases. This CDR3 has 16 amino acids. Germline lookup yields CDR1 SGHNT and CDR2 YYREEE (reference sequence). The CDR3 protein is CASSLPAAGLQDTQYF. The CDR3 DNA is TGTGCCAGCAGCTTACCCGCCGCGGGACTACAAGATACGCAGTATTTT.

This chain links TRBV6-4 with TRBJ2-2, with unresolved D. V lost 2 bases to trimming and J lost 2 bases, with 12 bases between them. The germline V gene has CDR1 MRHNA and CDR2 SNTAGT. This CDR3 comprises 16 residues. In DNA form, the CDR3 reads TGTGCCAGCAGTGACGATAGGACGGGCAACACCGGGGAGCTGTTTTTT. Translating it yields CASSDDRTGNTGELFF.

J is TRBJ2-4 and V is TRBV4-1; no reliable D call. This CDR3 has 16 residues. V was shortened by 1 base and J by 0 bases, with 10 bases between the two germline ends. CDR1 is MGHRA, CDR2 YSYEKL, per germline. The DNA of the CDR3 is TGCGCCAGCAGCCAAGGGGCCTCTGTAGCCAAAAACATTCAGTACTTC. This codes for CASSQGASVAKNIQYF.